This T cell receptor (beta chain) was identified during a study of metastatic and nonmetastatic thyroid tumors. In the study overall: Where malignant and benign thyroid patients were concerned, repertoires were compared across blood and tumor or nodule tissue.

Findings of the study overall: TCR beta diversity was reportedly significantly higher in malignant thyroid tumors than benign nodules, in blood and tumor.

TCRdb re-called the PCR reads through MiXCR. The repertoire holds about 27,000 clones, about 20% seen once, with about a quarter in the top ten. This clone was seen repeatedly, ten times or more. The antigen remains unidentified. All patients reached thyroid surgery having received no treatment beforehand. The sequencing sample was made of blood. The receptor was isolated from a male donor with papillary thyroid cancer or a benign thyroid nodule (not recorded which). Some clones in this sample may be carry-over from other donors' samples.

CDR3 nucleotides: TGCAGTGCTACCCTGCGCGATCCCTATGGCTACACCTTC. Its translation: CSATLRDPYGYTF. This chain links TRBV20-1 with TRBJ1-2; no clear D gene. The germline V and J ends were trimmed by 4 bases and 4 bases, with 13 bases remaining between them. Germline V gene sequence: CDR1 DFQATT, CDR2 SNEGSKA (reference sequence). There are 13 residues in the CDR3.